This entry features one TCR beta chain sequence. Its antigen is still unknown. This sample stems from a study of cytotoxic CD8 clonotypes in ibrutinib-treated CLL. A 1 in 200,000 to 1 in 1 million T cell depth was the sequencing target. Profiled with immunoSEQ multiplex PCR; TCRdb holds only in-frame clones, not every one. The sample lists about 140,000 clones, 70% to 80% occurring once. Study results and caveats: Measured clonality at baseline was greater than in age-matched healthy donors and tracked with circulating CD8+ T-cell counts. Clonality showed a rise at ibrutinib response that reversed toward baseline at progression.

The origin of this receptor is a human donor with chronic lymphocytic leukemia. Sample: PBMCs, taken after 24 months of ibrutinib treatment.

The CDR3 protein is CASSLPGQVTADTQYF. The CDR3 DNA is TGTGCCAGCAGCTTACCGGGACAGGTCACGGCAGATACGCAGTATTTT. The chain links TRBV7-2 to TRBJ2-3; TRBD1 aligns across 8 bases. The CDR3 is 16 amino acids. In germline, CDR1 is SGHTA, CDR2 FQGNSA. V lost 2 bases, J lost 4 bases, and 8 bases stayed unmatched.